The source of this T cell receptor beta chain is a study of CD8 T cells in Susac syndrome. Patients with Susac syndrome met the recently defined diagnostic criteria for definite or probable disease. RNA, at about 0.5 to 1 ug, was reverse transcribed with random hexamers. TCRdb itself ran the immunoSEQ multiplex PCR reads through MiXCR, one entry per CDR3 protein. The sample comprises some 250,000 distinct CDR3 sequences, 90% to 96% of which are singletons, and about 0.095% rests with the top ten. Germline CDR1 is MDHEN and CDR2 is SYDVKM. This CDR3 has 14 residues. The germline V and J ends were trimmed by 4 bases and 2 bases, with 12 bases remaining between them.

The source material was CD4+ T cells from PBMCs. This receptor was identified in a human donor with Susac syndrome. The chain is built from TRBV28 and TRBJ2-7; D unresolved. CDR3 DNA sequence: TGTGCCAGCAGTTCATACAGCACTCCCTACGAGCAGTACTTC. This codes for CASSSYSTPYEQYF.